One sample yielded the 2 T cell receptor beta chains listed below, sequenced in a study of cytomegalovirus exposure and HLA in healthy donors. Libraries were prepared by immunoSEQ multiplex PCR; TCRdb keeps only in-frame clonotypes and omits some of them. The sample lists under 250,000 clones, 75% to 90% occurring once. Input material: PBMCs. Receptors were obtained from a woman aged 18-29 years in good health and CMV-seronegative.

The rearrangement joins TRBV7-8 to TRBJ1-1, with TRBD1 identical over 8 bases. CDR3 length: 15 residues. Germline V gives CDR1 SGHVS, CDR2 FQNEAQ. Germline trimming cut 5 bases from V and 5 bases from J; bases unmatched to any gene: 10. DNA of the CDR3: TGTGCCAGCAGCGCATCGACAGGGGACGGTACTGAAGCTTTCTTT. Protein: CASSASTGDGTEAFF.

The gene calls are TRBV28 and TRBJ1-1; no definite D call. CDR1 and CDR2 (germline): MDHEN, SYDVKM. The CDR3 length is 14 residues. V lost 4 bases and J lost 11, with 20 bases in between. CDR3 bases: TGTGCCAGCAGTTCGCCCGGCAAACGAGGAGTTGCTTTCTTT. Protein product: CASSSPGKRGVAFF.